The clone carrying this T cell receptor beta chain was seen repeatedly, ten times or more. Its antigen is unidentified. Researchers amplified the TCR beta CDR3 regions from RNA transcripts. During a first-round RT-PCR of the TCR CDR3, the HTBI primer set was used. TCRdb redid the calling of the multiplex PCR reads with MiXCR, one entry per CDR3 protein. The repertoire consists of around 290,000 distinct CDR3 sequences, with 12% to 15% occurring once and the leading ten covering around 8%. Hyperthyroidism patients were newly diagnosed, had disease duration under 2 months, and were aged 18 to 65 years. This entry is derived from a study of T cells in Graves' hyperthyroidism and ophthalmopathy. Study-level points and caveats: Ophthalmopathy and stable hyperthyroidism were separated by a 13 V-J model. Researchers found most expanded thyroid clonotypes above 0.001 in blood as well.

Trimming removed 5 bases at V and 4 bases at J, with 11 bases between. Germline lookup yields CDR1 LGHDT and CDR2 YNNKEL (reference sequence). This CDR3 is 13 amino acids long. This receptor was identified in a woman aged 35 to 49 with Graves' hyperthyroidism. The sequenced material came from blood. V is TRBV3-1 and J is TRBJ1-2; D call uncertain. Written as DNA, the CDR3 is TGTGCCAGCAGCTTCGGACGGAGCTATGGCTACACCTTC. The encoded protein is CASSFGRSYGYTF. Full variable domain (outside the CDR3, taken from reference TRBV3-1 and TRBJ1-2): DTAVSQTPKYLVTQMGNDKSIKCEQNLGHDTMYWYKQDSKKFLKIMFSYNNKELIINETVPNRFSPKSPDKAHLNLHINSLELGDSAVYFCASSFGRSYGYTFGSGTRLTVV.